This T cell receptor (beta chain) was observed in a study of blood T cell repertoires in COVID-19. The CDR3 consists of 18 residues. The germline CDR1 and CDR2 sequences are LGHDT and YNNKEL (reference sequence). V lost 0 bases, J lost 5 bases, and 12 bases stayed unmatched. TCRdb's copy holds only in-frame clones and misses some; the assay was immunoSEQ multiplex PCR. Of about 86,000 clones in the sample, about four fifths were seen once. Sequencing used peripheral blood. The TCR comes from an elderly woman with acute or convalescent COVID-19. The rearrangement uses TRBV3-1 (or the pseudogene TRBV3-2) and TRBJ2-7, with TRBD1 matching 11 bases. The CDR3 sequence: CASSQDLIPGTGGNEQYF. The DNA for the CDR3 is TGTGCCAGCAGCCAAGATTTGATTCCAGGGACAGGGGGGAACGAGCAGTACTTC.